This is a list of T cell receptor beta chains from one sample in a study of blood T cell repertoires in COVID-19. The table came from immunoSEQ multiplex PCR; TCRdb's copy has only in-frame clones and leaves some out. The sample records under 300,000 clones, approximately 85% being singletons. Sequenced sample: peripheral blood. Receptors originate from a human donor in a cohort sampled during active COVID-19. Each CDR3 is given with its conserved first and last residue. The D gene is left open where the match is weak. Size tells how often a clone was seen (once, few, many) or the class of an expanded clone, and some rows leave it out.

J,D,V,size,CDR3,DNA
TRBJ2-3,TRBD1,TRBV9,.,CASSGTGIDTQYF,TGTGCCAGCAGTGGGACAGGGATAGATACGCAGTATTTT
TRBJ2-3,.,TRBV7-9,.,CASSSIQYTDTQYF,TGTGCCAGCAGCTCTATACAGTACACAGATACGCAGTATTTT
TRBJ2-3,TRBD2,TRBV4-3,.,CASSQQVVSGRLWNTDTQYF,TGCGCCAGCAGCCAACAGGTTGTGAGCGGGAGATTGTGGAACACAGATACGCAGTATTTT
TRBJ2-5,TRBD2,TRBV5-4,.,CASTERASGRGLGETQYF,TGTGCCAGCACCGAACGTGCTAGCGGGAGGGGTCTAGGAGAGACCCAGTACTTC
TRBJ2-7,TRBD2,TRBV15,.,CATSRGATSGGPYEQYF,TGTGCCACCAGCAGAGGGGCGACTAGCGGAGGCCCCTACGAGCAGTACTTC
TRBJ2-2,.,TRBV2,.,CASRETEKTGELFF,TGTGCCAGCAGGGAGACAGAGAAGACCGGGGAGCTGTTTTTT
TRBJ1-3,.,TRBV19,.,CATSTVVRKNSGNTIYF,TGTGCCACTTCCACCGTGGTGCGGAAAAACTCTGGAAACACCATATATTTT
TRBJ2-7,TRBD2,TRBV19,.,CASSIPGTSSDEQYF,TGTGCCAGTAGTATTCCGGGGACTAGTTCCGACGAGCAGTACTTC
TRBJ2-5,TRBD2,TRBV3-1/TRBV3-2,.,CASSQTPAGARETQYF,TGTGCCAGCAGCCAGACCCCAGCGGGAGCCAGGGAGACCCAGTACTTC
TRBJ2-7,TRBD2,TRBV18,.,CASSPSGGLTEQYF,TGTGCCAGCTCACCAAGCGGGGGCCTTACCGAGCAGTACTTC
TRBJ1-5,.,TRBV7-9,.,CASSLAGRHQPQHF,TGTGCCAGCAGCTTGGCAGGGAGGCATCAGCCCCAGCATTTT
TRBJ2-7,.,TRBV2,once,CASCLERGYEQYF,TGTGCCAGCTGTCTGGAGAGAGGCTACGAGCAGTACTTC
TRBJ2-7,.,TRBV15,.,CATSYSPSSYEQYF,TGTGCCACCAGTTACTCCCCCTCCTCCTACGAGCAGTACTTC
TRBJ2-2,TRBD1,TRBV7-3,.,CASSPGTGVTGELFF,TGTGCCAGCAGCCCTGGGACAGGGGTTACCGGGGAGCTGTTTTTT
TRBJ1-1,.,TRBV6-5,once,CAILFSPRLGAFF,TGTGCCATCCTTTTTTCCCCCAGGTTGGGTGCTTTCTTT
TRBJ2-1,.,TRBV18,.,CASSPDRVNEQFF,TGTGCCAGCTCACCAGACCGGGTCAATGAGCAGTTCTTC
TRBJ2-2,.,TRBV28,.,CASSPTGITGELFF,TGTGCCAGCAGCCCCACAGGGATCACCGGGGAGCTGTTTTTT
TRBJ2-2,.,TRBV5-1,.,CASSLVRTANTGELFF,TGCGCCAGCAGCTTGGTGCGGACAGCGAACACCGGGGAGCTGTTTTTT
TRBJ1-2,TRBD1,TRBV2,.,CASMQGQGLGGYTF,TGTGCCAGCATGCAAGGACAGGGATTGGGAGGCTACACCTTC
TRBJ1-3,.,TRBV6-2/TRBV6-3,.,CASSYNFGIGNTIYF,TGTGCCAGCAGTTACAATTTCGGGATTGGAAACACCATATATTTT
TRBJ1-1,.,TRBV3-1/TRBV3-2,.,CASSPSPQTVEAFF,TGTGCCAGCAGCCCCAGCCCGCAAACAGTTGAAGCTTTCTTT
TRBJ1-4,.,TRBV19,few,CASSIGGQNEKLFF,TGTGCCAGTAGTATAGGGGGCCAAAATGAAAAACTGTTTTTT
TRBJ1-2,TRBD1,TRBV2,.,CASKTGGFGYTF,TGTGCCAGCAAAACAGGGGGCTTTGGCTACACCTTC
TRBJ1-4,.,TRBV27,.,CASSPREGEKLFF,TGTGCCAGCAGTCCCAGGGAGGGTGAAAAACTGTTTTTT
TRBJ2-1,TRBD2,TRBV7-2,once,CASGTSGRASNEQFF,TGTGCCAGCGGGACTAGCGGGAGGGCCTCGAATGAGCAGTTCTTC
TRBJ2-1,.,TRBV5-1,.,CASSSSAGAGFEQFF,TGCGCCAGCAGCTCCTCGGCGGGGGCGGGATTTGAGCAGTTCTTC
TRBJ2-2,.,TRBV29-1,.,CSAQNTGELFF,TGCAGCGCACAAAACACCGGGGAGCTGTTTTTT
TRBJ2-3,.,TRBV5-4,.,CASSLRSAGTDTQYF,TGTGCCAGCAGCCTCCGGTCGGCGGGCACAGATACGCAGTATTTT
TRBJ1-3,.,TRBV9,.,CASSRLQFGNTIYF,TGTGCCAGCAGCCGACTTCAATTCGGAAACACCATATATTTT
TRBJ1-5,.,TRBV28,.,CASYSRSSNQPQHF,TGTGCCAGCTACTCCCGGTCGAGCAATCAGCCCCAGCATTTT
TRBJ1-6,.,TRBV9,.,CASSAGGRWTDSPLHF,TGTGCCAGCAGCGCCGGGGGAAGGTGGACGGATTCACCCCTCCACTTT
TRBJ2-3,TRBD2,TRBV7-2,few,CASSLPTSGMDTQYF,TGTGCCAGCAGCTTACCGACCAGCGGGATGGATACGCAGTATTTT
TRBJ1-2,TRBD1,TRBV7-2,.,CASSLAIIQGGYGYTF,TGTGCCAGCAGCTTAGCGATCATTCAGGGGGGCTATGGCTACACCTTC
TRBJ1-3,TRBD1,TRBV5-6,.,CASSWGTGFGGNTIYF,TGTGCCAGCAGCTGGGGGACAGGGTTTGGTGGAAACACCATATATTTT
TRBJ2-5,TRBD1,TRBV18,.,CASSPGQEETQYF,TGTGCCAGCTCACCCGGACAGGAAGAGACCCAGTACTTC
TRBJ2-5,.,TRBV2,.,CASSGTVQETQYF,TGTGCCAGCAGTGGGACAGTTCAAGAGACCCAGTACTTC
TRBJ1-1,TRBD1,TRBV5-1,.,CASDYGTASLNTEAFF,TGCGCCAGCGACTACGGGACAGCTTCTTTGAACACTGAAGCTTTCTTT
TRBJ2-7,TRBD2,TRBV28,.,CASTPSGLNYEQYF,TGTGCCAGCACCCCTAGCGGGTTAAACTACGAGCAGTACTTC
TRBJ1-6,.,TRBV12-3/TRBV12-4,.,CASSFRDNSPLHF,TGTGCCAGCAGTTTTCGGGATAATTCACCCCTCCACTTT
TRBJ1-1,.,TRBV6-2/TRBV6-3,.,CASSYTRDTEAFF,TGTGCCAGCAGTTACACCCGGGACACTGAAGCTTTCTTT
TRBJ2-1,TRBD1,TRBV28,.,CASNSPGQGYNEQFF,TGTGCCAGCAACTCCCCGGGACAGGGTTACAATGAGCAGTTCTTC
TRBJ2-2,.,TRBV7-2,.,CASSFGGNTGELFF,TGTGCCAGCAGCTTCGGAGGGAACACCGGGGAGCTGTTTTTT
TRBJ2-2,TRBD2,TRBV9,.,CASSALPSGKSAGELFF,TGTGCCAGCAGCGCCCTACCTAGCGGCAAGTCCGCCGGGGAGCTGTTTTTT
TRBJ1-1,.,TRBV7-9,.,CASSLGGRSPNRGFF,TGTGCCAGCAGCTTAGGTGGACGTAGTCCCAATCGGGGTTTCTTT